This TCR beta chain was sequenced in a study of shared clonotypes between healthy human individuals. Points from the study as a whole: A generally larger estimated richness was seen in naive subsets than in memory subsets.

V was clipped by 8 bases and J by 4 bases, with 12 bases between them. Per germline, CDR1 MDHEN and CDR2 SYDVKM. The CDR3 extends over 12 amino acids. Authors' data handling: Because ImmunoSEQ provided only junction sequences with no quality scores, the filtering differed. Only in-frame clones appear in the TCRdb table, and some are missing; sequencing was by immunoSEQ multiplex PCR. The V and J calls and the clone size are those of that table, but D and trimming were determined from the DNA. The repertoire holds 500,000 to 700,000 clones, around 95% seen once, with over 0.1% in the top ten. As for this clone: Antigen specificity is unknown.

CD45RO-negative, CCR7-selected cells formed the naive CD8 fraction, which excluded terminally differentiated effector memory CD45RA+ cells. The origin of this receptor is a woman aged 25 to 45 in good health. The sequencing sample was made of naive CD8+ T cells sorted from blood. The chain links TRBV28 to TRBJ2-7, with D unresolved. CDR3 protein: CASGYIDYEQYF. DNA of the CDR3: TGTGCCAGCGGGTATATCGATTACGAGCAGTACTTC. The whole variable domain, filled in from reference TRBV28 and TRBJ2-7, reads DVKVTQSSRYLVKRTGEKVFLECVQDMDHENMFWYRQDPGLGLRLIYFSYDVKMKEKGDIPEGYSVSREKKERFSLILESASTNQTSMYLCASGYIDYEQYFGPGTRLTVT.